What follows are 30 T cell receptor beta chains derived from one specimen sequenced in a study of early T cells in non-severe SARS-CoV-2 infection. TCRdb reprocessed the 5' RACE reads via MiXCR and lists one record per CDR3 protein. In the table there are some 98,000 distinct CDR3 sequences, roughly 9.6% of which are singletons. Sequenced material: whole blood. Receptor source: an adult who was a healthcare worker with PCR-confirmed SARS-CoV-2 infection or an uninfected control (not recorded which).

The V and J genes are TRBV30 and TRBJ2-1, with 13 bases identical to TRBD2. Looked up from germline, CDR1 is GTSNPN and CDR2 is SVGIG (reference sequence). The CDR3 loop spans 15 amino acids. V trimming: 3 bases; J trimming: 8 bases; junction bases outside the gene matches: 7. CDR3 sequence: CAWSKTSGGAYEQFF. CDR3 DNA sequence: TGTGCCTGGAGCAAAACTAGCGGGGGGGCCTATGAGCAGTTCTTC. Combining the CDR3 with reference TRBV30 and TRBJ2-1 gives the whole variable domain SQTIHQWPATLVQPVGSPLSLECTVEGTSNPNLYWYRQAAGRGLQLLFYSVGIGQISSEVPQNLSASRPQDRQFILSSKKLLLSDSGFYLCAWSKTSGGAYEQFFGPGTRLTVL.

This rearrangement joins TRBV6-6 to TRBJ1-2; D gene uncertain. Germline values: CDR1 MNHNY, CDR2 SVGAGI (reference sequence). The CDR3 is 15 residues long. The V end was cut by 6 bases, the J end by 0 bases, with 14 bases between. DNA for the CDR3: TGTGCCAGCAGCAACATAGGGCCGACTAACTATGGCTACACCTTC. The encoded protein is CASSNIGPTNYGYTF.

The chain links TRBV5-1 to TRBJ2-6; D tentatively reads TRBD1 or TRBD2 (5 bases each). Trimming cost V 3 bases and J 0 bases, with 13 bases left between them. Per germline, CDR1 SGHRS and CDR2 YFSETQ. The CDR3 is made up of 17 amino acids. The CDR3 bases are TGCGCCAGCAGCTGGGACGGTCGTTCCTCTGGGGCCAACGTCCTGACTTTC. Its protein product is CASSWDGRSSGANVLTF.

CDR3 coding DNA: TGTGCCAGCAGTTACTCAAAGGGCTTGAGCAATCAGCCCCAGCATTTT. Translated: CASSYSKGLSNQPQHF. The V call is TRBV6-6, the J call TRBJ1-5; D is uncertain. From germline, CDR1 is MNHNY and CDR2 SVGAGI (reference sequence). The V and J ends lost 0 bases and 1 base respectively, with 10 bases between them. This CDR3 has 16 residues.

This chain connects TRBV7-3 to TRBJ2-7, with TRBD2 matching over 7 bases. The trim removed 0 bases at V and 5 bases at J, leaving 7 bases unmatched. The CDR3 is 15 residues long. CDR1 SGHTA and CDR2 FQGTGA come from the germline V gene. As DNA, the CDR3 is TGTGCCAGCAGCTTAACGCGGGAGTCTTCCGACGAGCAGTACTTC. This codes for CASSLTRESSDEQYF.

This clonotype was seen at least ten times. The chain joins TRBV27 to TRBJ1-6; 10 bases are shared with TRBD1. The germline V gene encodes CDR1 MNHEY and CDR2 SMNVEV (reference sequence). This CDR3 has 17 amino acids. V lost 7 bases to trimming and J lost 0 bases; unmatched junction nucleotides: 6. This CDR3 reads CASTMGQGSSYNSPLHF. CDR3 DNA: TGTGCCAGCACTATGGGACAGGGGAGCTCCTATAATTCACCCCTCCACTTT.

This clonotype has more than one count but fewer than ten. This chain connects TRBV3-1 to TRBJ1-1; TRBD1 agrees at 9 bases. The germline CDR1 and CDR2 sequences are LGHDT and YNNKEL (reference sequence). This CDR3 is built from 14 residues. V shed 3 bases, J shed 7 bases, and the junction held 6 bases outside the gene matches. CDR3 protein: CASSQADRGGEAFF. CDR3 bases: TGTGCCAGCAGCCAGGCGGACAGGGGCGGTGAAGCTTTCTTT.

This clonotype was seen repeatedly, ten times or more. The chain carries TRBV6-6 and TRBJ1-1; no firm D call. Germline CDR1 reads MNHNY; CDR2 reads SVGAGI (reference sequence). V was clipped by 7 bases and J by 4 bases, with 22 bases between them. The CDR3 consists of 16 residues. The CDR3 spells CASIPRVGTRSTEAFF. The CDR3 coding sequence is TGTGCCAGCATTCCAAGGGTTGGCACCAGATCCACTGAAGCTTTCTTT.

The chain combines TRBV7-9 with TRBJ1-1; TRBD1 might be the D (6 bases). The CDR3 has 18 amino acids. Germline V gene data show CDR1 as SEHNR and CDR2 as FQNEAQ (reference sequence). Trimming shortened V by 4 bases and J by 1 base, and 22 bases separated the two germline ends. The CDR3 region is CASSSRVRTVLGNTEAFF. The CDR3, as DNA: TGTGCCAGCAGCTCGAGGGTCCGGACAGTCCTCGGGAACACTGAAGCTTTCTTT.

This clonotype was detected ten times or more. V is TRBV12-3 or TRBV12-4 and J is TRBJ2-1; D may be TRBD1 (7 bases). Deletions cut 0 bases from V and 2 bases from J, with 14 bases between. CDR3 size: 17 residues. As DNA, the CDR3 is TGTGCCAGCAGTTTAGCCAGGGGGGTGGGCACCTACAATGAGCAGTTCTTC. It codes for CASSLARGVGTYNEQFF.

This clonotype was found many times. V and J are TRBV30 and TRBJ2-2, with 7 bases matching TRBD1. This CDR3 is 15 amino acids long. Germline V CDR1 and CDR2: GTSNPN, SVGIG (reference sequence). Losses at the gene ends were 4 bases for V and 4 bases for J; bases not matched to a gene: 9. CDR3 protein: CAWTGQPTLTGELFF. CDR3 nucleotide sequence: TGTGCCTGGACGGGACAGCCAACGCTCACCGGGGAGCTGTTTTTT.

The sample holds many counts of this clonotype. This rearrangement joins TRBV18 to TRBJ2-1; 12 bases match TRBD1. V was clipped by 6 bases and J by 10 bases; unmatched bases: 10. In germline, CDR1 is KGHSH, CDR2 LQKENI. The CDR3 sequence is 15 residues long. CDR3 amino acids: CASSRTGQGAREQFF. The CDR3 region has the DNA TGTGCCAGCTCCCGCACGGGACAGGGGGCGAGGGAGCAGTTCTTC.

In its sample, this clonotype was seen a few times. This chain links TRBV4-2 with TRBJ2-1, with 9 bases matching TRBD1. Per the germline V gene, CDR1 is LGHNA and CDR2 is YNFKEQ. This CDR3 is built from 13 residues. After removal of 4 bases from V and 10 bases from J, the junction contained 5 bases not matched to a gene. DNA of the CDR3: TGTGCCAGCAGCCCGGACAGGGGACGCGAGCAGTTCTTC. Protein product: CASSPDRGREQFF.

This clonotype was recorded at least ten times. The gene calls are TRBV19 and TRBJ1-2; a weak D match, TRBD1 (5 bases). V was pared by 3 bases and J by 4 bases, with 9 bases between. This CDR3 is built from 13 residues. Germline V gene lookup returns CDR1 LNHDA and CDR2 SQIVND (reference sequence). CDR3 protein: CASSIRQGYGYTF. CDR3 sequence (DNA): TGTGCCAGTAGTATTCGGCAGGGCTATGGCTACACCTTC.

The table lists this clonotype with a few counts. The chain carries TRBV3-1 and TRBJ2-1, with D unclear. Trimming removed 3 bases from V and 0 bases from J, with 9 bases in between. Germline V lookup: CDR1 LGHDT, CDR2 YNNKEL (reference sequence). The CDR3 consists of 15 residues. The CDR3 protein is CASSHVGSSYNEQFF. CDR3 nucleotide sequence: TGTGCCAGCAGCCATGTCGGAAGCTCCTACAATGAGCAGTTCTTC.

With respect to this clonotype: One end of the junction fails to match germline, which may point to a read error. The CDR3 DNA sequence: TGTGCCAGCAGCTTGGGCCAGAGCTCTGAAAACACCATATATTTT. It specifies CASSLGQSSENTIYF. V and J are TRBV5-8 and TRBJ1-3, with D unresolved. CDR1 is SGHTS and CDR2 is YDEGEE in the germline V gene. The CDR3 extends over 15 amino acids.

This clonotype was seen at least ten times. The chain employs TRBV6-2 or TRBV6-3 and TRBJ1-1; a possible D gene is TRBD1 (6 bases). The germline CDR1 and CDR2 sequences are MNHEY and SVGEGT. Deletions cut 3 bases from V and 4 bases from J, with 9 bases between. This CDR3 region has 13 residues. As DNA, the CDR3 is TGTGCCAGCAGTTATTCCAGGGGCACTGAAGCTTTCTTT. This translates into CASSYSRGTEAFF.

This sequence joins TRBV5-5 and TRBJ2-1; D assignment may be TRBD1 or TRBD2 (6 bases each). V was trimmed by 3 bases and J by 5 bases, leaving 15 bases between them. Germline lookup yields CDR1 SGHKS and CDR2 YYEKEE (reference sequence). This CDR3 has 15 amino acids. Here the CDR3 DNA reads TGTGCCAGCAGCTCGAGGGGGGACCTCGACAATGAGCAGTTCTTC. Its protein is CASSSRGDLDNEQFF.

This clonotype was recorded many times. The chain combines TRBV9 with TRBJ2-2, with 9 bases fitting TRBD1. This CDR3 has 14 residues. Germline CDR1 reads SGDLS; CDR2 reads YYNGEE. The trim removed 5 bases at V and 7 bases at J, leaving 6 bases unmatched. This chain's CDR3 is CASRVQGADGELFF. The CDR3 DNA reads as TGTGCCAGCAGGGTACAGGGGGCCGACGGGGAGCTGTTTTTT. The full variable domain, rest sourced from reference TRBV9 and TRBJ2-2, is DSGVTQTPKHLITATGQRVTLRCSPRSGDLSVYWYQQSLDQGLQFLIQYYNGEERAKGNILERFSAQQFPDLHSELNLSSLELGDSALYFCASRVQGADGELFFGEGSRLTVL.

This rearrangement joins TRBV12-5 to TRBJ2-1, with D hard to call. The CDR3 runs 15 residues. V lost 7 bases and J lost 0, with 13 bases in between. CDR1 is LGHNT and CDR2 is FRNRAP in the germline V gene. The CDR3 sequence: CASALGSGSYNEQFF. In DNA, the CDR3 is TGTGCTAGTGCCCTCGGGTCCGGCTCCTACAATGAGCAGTTCTTC.

This clonotype showed up just once. This rearrangement joins TRBV21-1 to TRBJ2-7. TRBV21-1 is annotated as a pseudogene. There are 16 residues in the CDR3. CDR3 in amino acids: CASSQRERPASYEQYF. The CDR3 nucleotides are TGTGCCAGCAGCCAAAGGGAAAGACCTGCCTCCTACGAGCAGTACTTC.

This clonotype was picked up a small number of times. The chain combines TRBV12-3 or TRBV12-4 with TRBJ2-3; D call uncertain. CDR3 length: 15 residues. V dropped 5 bases and J dropped 0 bases, with 12 bases sitting between them. The CDR3 loop is CASSPGVSSTDTQYF. The CDR3 nucleotides are TGTGCCAGCAGTCCGGGTGTATCGAGCACAGATACGCAGTATTTT.

Many counts were recorded for this clonotype. The chain joins TRBV6-1 to TRBJ1-5, with D possibly TRBD1 on 5 matching bases. V dropped 2 bases and J dropped 11 bases, with 19 bases sitting between them. Germline lookup yields CDR1 MNHNS and CDR2 SASEGT. The CDR3 consists of 15 residues. The CDR3 bases are TGTGCCAGCAGTGAAAGTGGCACAGGCCGGGGGGCCCAGCATTTT. It encodes CASSESGTGRGAQHF.

The chain has TRBV7-3 and TRBJ2-5; 8 nucleotides agree with TRBD2. CDR3 length equals 15 residues. V was pared by 2 bases and J by 4 bases, with 6 bases of the junction left unmatched. Looked up from germline, CDR1 is SGHTA and CDR2 is FQGTGA. The CDR3 nucleotides are TGTGCCAGCAGCTTAGCGGGAGGTGTTTTAGAGACCCAGTACTTC. As protein: CASSLAGGVLETQYF. Full variable domain (missing parts from reference TRBV7-3 and TRBJ2-5): GAGVSQTPSNKVTEKGKYVELRCDPISGHTALYWYRQSLGQGPEFLIYFQGTGAADDSGLPNDRFFAVRPEGSVSTLKIQRTERGDSAVYLCASSLAGGVLETQYFGPGTRLLVL.

This clonotype occurred a few times. The chain combines TRBV24-1 with TRBJ2-7; 7 bases fit TRBD2. The CDR3 spans 14 residues. From germline, CDR1 is KGHDR and CDR2 SFDVKD. The V and J ends lost 5 bases and 6 bases, in that order; junction bases with no gene match: 9. As DNA, the CDR3 is TGTGCCACCAGTGCTCCGGGACTATCCCCCGAGCAGTACTTC. Residues: CATSAPGLSPEQYF.

The chain links TRBV19 to TRBJ1-4; maybe TRBD1 (6 bases). The germline V and J ends were trimmed by 4 bases and 4 bases, with 13 bases remaining between them. Looked up from germline, CDR1 is LNHDA and CDR2 is SQIVND (reference sequence). The length of the CDR3 is 15 residues. CDR3 protein: CASSTRTAVNEKLFF. In nucleotides, the CDR3 is TGTGCCAGTAGTACCCGGACAGCAGTTAATGAAAAACTGTTTTTT.

The chain links TRBV4-1 to TRBJ2-7; 9 nucleotides match TRBD1. Looked up from germline, CDR1 is MGHRA and CDR2 is YSYEKL. This CDR3 has 13 amino acids. J gave up 5 bases and V 2 bases, and 1 base lay outside the gene matches. The CDR3 sequence is CASSQWTGDEQYF. The CDR3 bases are TGCGCCAGCAGCCAATGGACAGGGGACGAGCAGTACTTC.

This clonotype was picked up a small number of times. The chain has TRBV12-3 or TRBV12-4 and TRBJ1-2; D uncertain. V lost 2 bases to trimming and J lost 4 bases, with 14 bases between them. The CDR3 is 15 residues long. This CDR3 is CASSLRAIVSYGYTF. CDR3 DNA: TGTGCCAGCAGTTTAAGGGCAATTGTGTCCTATGGCTACACCTTC.

This clonotype was seen a handful of times. The chain is built from TRBV29-1 and TRBJ1-2, with D maybe TRBD1 (6 bases). This CDR3 is 15 amino acids long. Germline V CDR1 and CDR2: SQVTM, ANQGSEA. Trimming pared 7 bases from V and 4 bases from J, leaving 22 bases between. The CDR3 here is CSAILRIGGRYGYTF. The CDR3 DNA follows: TGCAGCGCTATCTTGAGGATCGGGGGCCGCTATGGCTACACCTTC.

The chain uses TRBV3-1 and TRBJ1-1; a weak D match, TRBD1 (6 bases). The CDR3 extends over 14 amino acids. V gave up 4 bases and J gave up 9 bases, with 18 bases separating them. CDR1 and CDR2 from the germline V gene are LGHDT and YNNKEL (reference sequence). The CDR3 spells CASSPTSTGTKAFF. Written as DNA, the CDR3 is TGTGCCAGCAGCCCAACCTCAACCGGGACAAAAGCTTTCTTT.